This section outlines one T cell receptor (beta chain) sequence together with its context. The antigen remains unidentified. This entry belongs to a study of T cell responses to AZD1222 COVID-19 vaccine. Study-wide background: Doses given second, at about 4 or about 12 weeks, were pooled. The study, taken as a whole, reports: Dominant at 160-218 and 743-854, vaccine-associated CD4 TCRs also spanned spike. Donors were mostly white British, more females; clonal diversity possibly underestimated.

J was trimmed by 6 bases and V by 0 bases; bases with no gene match: 12. CDR1 and CDR2 from the germline V gene are SQVTM and ANQGSEA. This CDR3 is 16 amino acids long. This table comes from immunoSEQ multiplex PCR, and its TCRdb copy is limited to in-frame clones, with some not included. The data hold 75,000 to 95,000 clones, with approximately 90% observed a single time. J is TRBJ2-7 and V is TRBV29-1, with 9 nucleotides matching TRBD1. This receptor was taken from an adult in good health. The sample here was peripheral blood, taken on day 0 of AZD1222 vaccination. CDR3 sequence: CSVEDRRGGGQGEQYF. CDR3 sequence (DNA): TGCAGCGTTGAAGATAGGAGAGGAGGGGGACAGGGCGAGCAGTACTTC.